The 26 T cell receptor beta chains below were found in one sample sequenced in a study of T cells in localized non-small cell lung cancer. Sequencing was performed with immunoSEQ multiplex PCR; in TCRdb, only in-frame clones are kept and a portion is missing. Found here are over 55,000 clones, 75% to 90% of them singletons; the top ten hold roughly 1.9%. The source was peripheral blood, collected before any cancer treatment. These receptors came from a woman aged 35 to 69 with stage I lung adenocarcinoma.

The rearrangement links TRBV7-8 to TRBJ2-7; D may match TRBD1 or TRBD2 (5 bases each). CDR3 length: 14 residues. The V end was cut by 5 bases, the J end by 2 bases, with 13 bases between. CDR1 is SGHVS, CDR2 FQNEAQ, per germline. The CDR3 here is CASSPLGPPYEQYF. As DNA, the CDR3 is TGTGCCAGCAGCCCGTTGGGACCCCCCTACGAGCAGTACTTC. Using reference TRBV7-8 and TRBJ2-7 for the parts outside the CDR3, the full variable domain is GAGVSQSPRYKVAKRGQDVALRCDPISGHVSLFWYQQALGQGPEFLTYFQNEAQLDKSGLPSDRFFAERPEGSVSTLKIQRTQQEDSAVYLCASSPLGPPYEQYFGPGTRLTVT.

The chain is built from TRBV27 and TRBJ2-5; D remains ambiguous. Trimming cost V 1 base and J 3 bases, with 6 bases left between them. The CDR3 consists of 13 residues. Germline lookup yields CDR1 MNHEY and CDR2 SMNVEV (reference sequence). The CDR3 reads CASSLWREETQYF. The DNA for the CDR3 is TGTGCCAGCAGTTTATGGAGAGAAGAGACCCAGTACTTC.

V and J are TRBV28 and TRBJ2-1; the D gene is possibly TRBD2 (5 bases). With 7 bases removed from V and 0 bases from J, the gap between germline ends came to 16 bases. Germline V CDR1 and CDR2: MDHEN, SYDVKM. There are 16 residues in the CDR3. The CDR3 loop reads CASTTGGSGSYNEQFF. In nucleotides, the CDR3 is TGTGCCAGCACTACTGGCGGGTCGGGCTCCTACAATGAGCAGTTCTTC.

The chain has TRBV11-2 and TRBJ2-7; D possibly uses TRBD1 or TRBD2 (6 bases each). CDR1 SGHAT and CDR2 FQNNGV come from the germline V gene. This CDR3 is built from 14 residues. V was pared by 8 bases and J by 3 bases, with 17 bases between. In DNA, the CDR3 is TGTGCCAGCCAACTTGTGGGGGGCCACTACGAGCAGTACTTC. Residues: CASQLVGGHYEQYF.

This rearrangement joins TRBV6-1 to TRBJ2-7, with D maybe TRBD1 (6 bases). Trimming removed 4 bases at V and 4 bases at J, with 11 bases between. Germline V gene sequence: CDR1 MNHNS, CDR2 SASEGT. The CDR3 has 13 amino acids. The CDR3 DNA reads TGTGCCAGCAGTGCAGGGGTGGATTACGAGCAGTACTTC. It yields the protein CASSAGVDYEQYF.

This sequence joins TRBV19 and TRBJ2-5, with 10 positions matching TRBD1. The germline gives CDR1 LNHDA, CDR2 SQIVND (reference sequence). The CDR3 has 15 amino acids. V dropped 3 bases and J dropped 5; count of bases not matched to a gene: 6. CDR3 nucleotides: TGTGCCAGTAGTATTGGGACAGGGGTTGGGGAGACCCAGTACTTC. It yields the protein CASSIGTGVGETQYF.

The chain is built from TRBV2 and TRBJ2-7, with TRBD2 matching over 9 bases. There are 14 residues in the CDR3. The V segment lost 6 bases and the J segment 3 bases; nucleotides outside the gene matches: 6. CDR1 is SNHLY, CDR2 FYNNEI, per germline. CDR3 loop: CASRQGLADYEQYF. In nucleotides, the CDR3 is TGTGCCAGCAGGCAGGGACTAGCAGACTACGAGCAGTACTTC.

The chain links TRBV11-3 to TRBJ1-2, with unresolved D. V was shortened by 1 base and J by 2 bases, with 11 bases between the two germline ends. Germline CDR1 SGHNT, CDR2 YENEEA. The CDR3 has 15 residues. CDR3 in DNA: TGTGCCAGCAGCTTAGGTCCACGGGAAAACTATGGCTACACCTTC. Its protein product is CASSLGPRENYGYTF.

The chain links TRBV6-5 to TRBJ1-2; 8 bases map to TRBD1. Trimming at V came to 5 bases and at J to 8 bases, leaving 10 bases not matched to a gene. Germline V gene data show CDR1 as MNHEY and CDR2 as SVGAGI. The CDR3 sequence is 14 residues long. Written as DNA, the CDR3 is TGTGCCAGCAGTCCCGACAGGGGCCAGAGAGGCTACACCTTC. Residues: CASSPDRGQRGYTF.

V and J are TRBV25-1 and TRBJ2-3; 13 nucleotides align to TRBD2. CDR3 size: 13 residues. Germline trimming cut 8 bases from V and 5 bases from J; bases unmatched to any gene: 1. Germline assignment: CDR1 MGHDK and CDR2 SYGVNS. As DNA, the CDR3 is TGTGCCAGCGGACTAGCGGGAGAAGATACGCAGTATTTT. Translating it yields CASGLAGEDTQYF.

V gene TRBV7-2 combines with J gene TRBJ2-1, with 8 bases aligning to TRBD2. Germline CDR1 reads SGHTA; CDR2 reads FQGNSA. Trimming took 2 bases from V and 13 from J; bases not matched to a gene: 10. The CDR3 contains 14 residues. The DNA for the CDR3 is TGTGCCAGCAGCTTATACGGGCTAGCGGGCCCTCAGTTCTTC. This gives the protein CASSLYGLAGPQFF.

The rearrangement joins TRBV6-6 to TRBJ1-2; D gene uncertain. Trimming cost V 2 bases and J 11 bases, with 15 bases left between them. Germline V gene data show CDR1 as MNHNY and CDR2 as SVGAGI (reference sequence). This CDR3 contains 13 residues. The CDR3 bases are TGTGCCAGCAGTTACGATGGACCCGAGATTTACACCTTC. This codes for CASSYDGPEIYTF.

The V call is TRBV2, the J call TRBJ1-5; D remains ambiguous. This CDR3 comprises 12 residues. The germline V gene encodes CDR1 SNHLY and CDR2 FYNNEI. Between the trimmed V and J ends, which lost 7 bases and 5 bases, there was a span of 9 bases. The CDR3 protein is CASNNWDQPQHF. CDR3 DNA: TGTGCCAGCAATAACTGGGATCAGCCCCAGCATTTT.

V gene TRBV10-1 combines with J gene TRBJ1-1, with D uncertain. The length of the CDR3 is 13 residues. From germline, CDR1 is WNHNN and CDR2 SYGVQD (reference sequence). Trimming stripped 4 bases from V and 3 bases from J, with 9 bases between. CDR3 DNA sequence: TGCGCCAGCAGTGTTTCCCGGGACACTGAAGCTTTCTTT. Amino acids: CASSVSRDTEAFF.

V gene TRBV7-2 combines with J gene TRBJ2-5, with TRBD1 identical over 7 bases. In germline, CDR1 is SGHTA, CDR2 FQGNSA. This CDR3 is 13 amino acids long. J gave up 5 bases and V 6 bases, and 6 bases lay outside the gene matches. The CDR3: CASSWDRGETQYF. The CDR3 DNA reads TGTGCCAGCAGTTGGGACAGAGGGGAGACCCAGTACTTC.

The chain links TRBV18 to TRBJ2-5; D ambiguous. V was shortened by 6 bases and J by 5 bases, with 10 bases between the two germline ends. Germline V gene data show CDR1 as KGHSH and CDR2 as LQKENI. CDR3 length equals 12 residues. CDR3 DNA sequence: TGTGCCAGCTCGACCACCTCGGAGACCCAGTACTTC. Translating it yields CASSTTSETQYF.

The chain has TRBV18 and TRBJ2-1; TRBD2 aligns across 9 bases. V gave up 3 bases and J gave up 7 bases; unmatched junction bases: 7. The germline CDR1 and CDR2 sequences are KGHSH and LQKENI. CDR3 length: 15 residues. The DNA for the CDR3 is TGTGCCAGCTCACCGTCTAGCGGGGACGGGAATGAGCAGTTCTTC. It codes for CASSPSSGDGNEQFF.

V usage is TRBV30 and J usage is TRBJ2-7, with TRBD1 matching 7 bases. CDR1 and CDR2 (germline): GTSNPN, SVGIG (reference sequence). V trimming: 7 bases; J trimming: 4 bases; junction bases outside the gene matches: 7. The CDR3 consists of 12 residues. This CDR3 is CASSRDSYEQYF. CDR3 nucleotides: TGTGCCTCGTCCCGGGACAGTTACGAGCAGTACTTC.

V gene TRBV2 combines with J gene TRBJ1-6; D remains unclear. V was trimmed by 5 bases and J by 7 bases, leaving 12 bases between them. This CDR3 is built from 14 residues. Germline loops: CDR1 SNHLY, CDR2 FYNNEI. The CDR3 protein is CASSPRPNNSPLHF. The CDR3 DNA reads TGTGCCAGCAGTCCGAGACCTAACAATTCACCCCTCCACTTT.

The chain links TRBV9 to TRBJ1-2; 7 nucleotides agree with TRBD1. Per germline, CDR1 SGDLS and CDR2 YYNGEE. The CDR3 consists of 15 residues. V was pared by 1 base and J by 2 bases, with 5 bases of the junction left unmatched. CDR3 nucleotides: TGTGCCAGCAGCGTACTGGAGGGGGCGAACTATGGCTACACCTTC. Its translation is CASSVLEGANYGYTF.

The rearrangement links TRBV27 to TRBJ1-2; D is unclear. This CDR3 comprises 15 residues. Germline CDR1 is MNHEY and CDR2 is SMNVEV (reference sequence). V lost 2 bases and J lost 4, with 14 bases in between. In nucleotides, the CDR3 is TGTGCCAGCAGTTTAATGGCAAATGAGATCTATGGCTACACCTTC. Its protein product is CASSLMANEIYGYTF.

The J gene is TRBJ2-1, the V gene TRBV6-4, with TRBD2 matching 11 bases. CDR1 and CDR2 (germline): MRHNA, SNTAGT. The CDR3 contains 17 residues. The V and J ends lost 6 bases and 4 bases, in that order; junction bases with no gene match: 11. This CDR3 is CASSAEGGLAAYNEQFF. In nucleotides, the CDR3 is TGTGCCAGCAGCGCCGAGGGGGGACTAGCGGCATACAATGAGCAGTTCTTC.

The rearrangement uses TRBV2 and TRBJ1-1; the match to TRBD1 covers 8 bases. The V segment lost 8 bases and the J segment 0 bases; nucleotides outside the gene matches: 5. The CDR3 is 14 residues long. CDR1 and CDR2 (germline): SNHLY, FYNNEI. CDR3 protein: CASSRDRMNTEAFF. The DNA of the CDR3 is TGTGCCAGCTCAAGGGACAGGATGAACACTGAAGCTTTCTTT.

The gene calls are TRBV18 and TRBJ1-1; D unresolved. The length of the CDR3 is 16 residues. Germline CDR1 reads KGHSH; CDR2 reads LQKENI. V lost 2 bases, J lost 2 bases, and 15 bases lay in between. CDR3 residues: CASSPRSGSGNTEAFF. CDR3 DNA sequence: TGTGCCAGCTCACCAAGGTCCGGGTCGGGAAACACTGAAGCTTTCTTT.

V usage is TRBV5-6 and J usage is TRBJ2-2; 8 bases match TRBD1. Germline CDR1 and CDR2: SGHDT and YYEEEE. The CDR3 is 16 amino acids. V shed 0 bases, J shed 5 bases, and the junction held 6 bases outside the gene matches. Here the CDR3 reads CASSLVGRGRTGELFF. CDR3 coding DNA: TGTGCCAGCAGCTTGGTCGGCAGGGGGCGTACCGGGGAGCTGTTTTTT.

The rearrangement joins TRBV5-8 to TRBJ2-7; 10 nucleotides line up with TRBD1. Germline V gene data show CDR1 as SGHTS and CDR2 as YDEGEE. Losses at the gene ends were 0 bases for V and 5 bases for J; bases not matched to a gene: 8. CDR3 size: 16 residues. In DNA, the CDR3 is TGTGCCAGCAGCTTGGCCCTGGGACAGGGGCTCCACGAGCAGTACTTC. It translates to CASSLALGQGLHEQYF.